The rows below give T cell receptor beta chains drawn from one sample of a study of shared clonotypes between healthy human individuals. Sequencing used immunoSEQ multiplex PCR; TCRdb keeps in-frame clones, though not all of them. The sample consists of about 1,900,000 clones, less than 95% of them appearing once. Sequencing input: naive CD8+ T cells sorted from blood. These receptors were obtained from a man aged 18 to 29 in good health. Each CDR3 is given with its conserved first and last residue. A D gene is named only where the DNA matches it firmly. Size tells how often a clone was seen (once, few, many) or the class of an expanded clone, and some rows leave it out.

J: TRBJ2-7; V: TRBV15; size: NA; D: NA; CDR3: CATSRERTTSYEQYF; DNA: TGTGCCACCAGCAGAGAGCGGACTACCTCCTACGAGCAGTACTTC
J: TRBJ2-2; V: TRBV28; size: NA; D: NA; CDR3: CASTTRETGELFF; DNA: TGTGCCAGCACCACTCGGGAGACCGGGGAGCTGTTTTTT
J: TRBJ1-2; V: TRBV29-1; size: NA; D: NA; CDR3: CSVPKEITTYGYTF; DNA: TGCAGCGTTCCTAAGGAGATAACTACATATGGCTACACCTTC
J: TRBJ1-3; V: TRBV5-1; size: NA; D: NA; CDR3: CASSLVEGGTGNTIYF; DNA: TGCGCCAGCAGCTTGGTGGAGGGTGGAACTGGAAACACCATATATTTT
J: TRBJ2-3; V: TRBV27; size: NA; D: NA; CDR3: CASSLSEGTSTDTQYF; DNA: TGTGCCAGCAGTTTATCGGAAGGGACTAGCACAGATACGCAGTATTTT
J: TRBJ2-5; V: TRBV7-7; size: once; D: TRBD2; CDR3: CASSLAVASGGLVETQYF; DNA: TGTGCTAGCAGCTTAGCTGTAGCTAGCGGGGGACTTGTGGAGACCCAGTACTTC
J: TRBJ1-1; V: TRBV28; size: NA; D: NA; CDR3: CASSFPGGTEAFF; DNA: TGTGCCAGCAGTTTCCCCGGGGGCACTGAAGCTTTCTTT
J: TRBJ1-1; V: TRBV30; size: NA; D: TRBD1; CDR3: CAWRHGQEMNTEAFF; DNA: TGTGCCTGGAGACACGGACAGGAAATGAACACTGAAGCTTTCTTT
J: TRBJ2-7; V: TRBV4-2; size: NA; D: NA; CDR3: CASSQADSYEQYF; DNA: TGTGCCAGCAGCCAAGCGGACAGCTACGAGCAGTACTTC
J: TRBJ1-1; V: TRBV10-3; size: once; D: NA; CDR3: CAISEVGELNTEAFF; DNA: TGTGCCATCAGTGAAGTTGGGGAGTTGAACACTGAAGCTTTCTTT
J: TRBJ2-7; V: TRBV11-2; size: NA; D: TRBD2; CDR3: CASSLVWEGTGYEQYF; DNA: TGTGCCAGCAGCTTAGTGTGGGAGGGAACTGGCTACGAGCAGTACTTC
J: TRBJ2-6; V: TRBV6-5; size: NA; D: NA; CDR3: CASSWGSGANVLTF; DNA: TGTGCCAGCAGCTGGGGTTCTGGGGCCAACGTCCTGACTTTC
J: TRBJ1-2; V: TRBV6-5; size: once; D: TRBD1; CDR3: CASSFREGGLGYTF; DNA: TGTGCCAGCAGTTTCCGAGAAGGGGGCCTTGGCTACACCTTC
J: TRBJ2-1; V: TRBV6-5; size: NA; D: NA; CDR3: CASSPGQSYNEQFF; DNA: TGTGCCAGCAGTCCCGGACAGTCCTACAATGAGCAGTTCTTC
J: TRBJ2-7; V: TRBV27; size: NA; D: NA; CDR3: CASRGHPYEQYF; DNA: TGTGCCAGCAGGGGCCACCCATACGAGCAGTACTTC
J: TRBJ1-6; V: TRBV9; size: many; D: NA; CDR3: CASSEGADSSYNSPLHF; DNA: TGTGCCAGCAGCGAAGGGGCGGACAGTTCTTATAATTCACCCCTCCACTTT
J: TRBJ1-1; V: TRBV29-1; size: NA; D: NA; CDR3: CSVDGGVKMTEAFF; DNA: TGCAGCGTGGATGGGGGAGTAAAGATGACTGAAGCTTTCTTT
J: TRBJ2-7; V: TRBV5-1; size: NA; D: NA; CDR3: CASSLDSGYEQYF; DNA: TGCGCCAGCAGCTTGGATTCGGGCTACGAGCAGTACTTC
J: TRBJ2-3; V: TRBV11-2; size: NA; D: NA; CDR3: CASSLDSDTQYF; DNA: TGTGCCAGCAGCTTAGATTCAGATACGCAGTATTTT
J: TRBJ2-1; V: TRBV5-1; size: NA; D: TRBD2; CDR3: CASSLGLAGFNEQFF; DNA: TGCGCCAGCAGCCTGGGACTAGCGGGGTTTAATGAGCAGTTCTTC
J: TRBJ2-6; V: TRBV25-1; size: NA; D: NA; CDR3: CASSGEGRLLTF; DNA: TGTGCCAGCAGTGGCGAGGGGAGGCTCCTGACTTTC
J: TRBJ1-1; V: TRBV10-3; size: NA; D: NA; CDR3: CAIHRGTEAFF; DNA: TGTGCCATACATCGTGGGACTGAAGCTTTCTTT
J: TRBJ2-7; V: TRBV19; size: NA; D: NA; CDR3: CASSFGDGYEQYF; DNA: TGTGCCAGTAGTTTCGGGGACGGCTACGAGCAGTACTTC
J: TRBJ2-7; V: TRBV5-1; size: NA; D: NA; CDR3: CASSPGGSYEQYF; DNA: TGCGCCAGCAGTCCCGGAGGGTCCTACGAGCAGTACTTC
J: TRBJ1-1; V: TRBV9; size: NA; D: NA; CDR3: CASSVEGGEAFF; DNA: TGTGCCAGCAGCGTAGAGGGGGGAGAGGCTTTCTTT
J: TRBJ2-1; V: TRBV2; size: NA; D: NA; CDR3: CASSEVGNEQFF; DNA: TGTGCCAGCAGTGAAGTAGGGAATGAGCAGTTCTTC
J: TRBJ2-2; V: TRBV9; size: NA; D: NA; CDR3: CASSVVGHNTGELFF; DNA: TGTGCCAGCAGCGTAGTGGGTCATAACACCGGGGAGCTGTTTTTT
J: TRBJ2-1; V: TRBV6-5; size: NA; D: NA; CDR3: CASSQGEQFF; DNA: TGTGCCAGCAGCCAAGGAGAGCAGTTCTTC
J: TRBJ2-5; V: TRBV7-8; size: NA; D: NA; CDR3: CASSLLEDRGTQYF; DNA: TGTGCCAGCAGCTTACTTGAAGACCGAGGGACCCAGTACTTC
J: TRBJ2-7; V: TRBV9; size: NA; D: NA; CDR3: CASSVSGQPNYEQYF; DNA: TGTGCCAGCAGCGTCTCCGGACAGCCTAACTACGAGCAGTACTTC
J: TRBJ1-2; V: TRBV29-1; size: NA; D: NA; CDR3: CSVEAVYGYTF; DNA: TGCAGCGTTGAGGCGGTCTATGGCTACACCTTC
J: TRBJ1-1; V: TRBV5-4; size: once; D: NA; CDR3: CASSPLGQGRTFF; DNA: TGTGCCAGCAGCCCCCTTGGGCAGGGAAGGACTTTCTTT
J: TRBJ2-7; V: TRBV7-9; size: NA; D: TRBD1; CDR3: CASSLVLGTGGYEQYF; DNA: TGTGCCAGCAGCTTAGTGTTAGGGACAGGGGGTTACGAGCAGTACTTC
J: TRBJ2-2; V: TRBV7-9; size: NA; D: TRBD1; CDR3: CASSPGTGAVNTGELFF; DNA: TGTGCCAGCAGCCCCGGGACAGGGGCCGTTAACACCGGGGAGCTGTTTTTT
J: TRBJ2-1; V: TRBV4-1; size: NA; D: NA; CDR3: CASSQAGTSVYNEQFF; DNA: TGCGCCAGCAGCCAAGCCGGGACTTCCGTCTACAATGAGCAGTTCTTC
J: TRBJ2-5; V: TRBV7-9; size: NA; D: NA; CDR3: CASSLAQGGRETQYF; DNA: TGTGCCAGCAGCTTAGCCCAGGGAGGCCGAGAGACCCAGTACTTC
J: TRBJ2-1; V: TRBV9; size: once; D: NA; CDR3: CASSGGDRQFF; DNA: TGTGCCAGCAGCGGGGGGGACCGCCAGTTCTTC
J: TRBJ2-2; V: TRBV30; size: NA; D: NA; CDR3: CAWSYDHTGELFF; DNA: TGTGCCTGGAGTTACGACCACACCGGGGAGCTGTTTTTT
J: TRBJ2-3; V: TRBV5-5; size: NA; D: NA; CDR3: CASSLPERATDTQYF; DNA: TGTGCCAGCAGCTTGCCGGAAAGGGCCACAGATACGCAGTATTTT
J: TRBJ2-2; V: TRBV27; size: NA; D: NA; CDR3: CASSYDKNTGELFF; DNA: TGTGCCAGCAGTTACGACAAAAACACCGGGGAGCTGTTTTTT
J: TRBJ2-7; V: TRBV4-1; size: NA; D: NA; CDR3: CASSQELLSVDEQYF; DNA: TGCGCCAGCAGCCAAGAACTACTTAGCGTCGACGAGCAGTACTTC
J: TRBJ2-1; V: TRBV11-3; size: NA; D: NA; CDR3: CASSLDSRQIYNEQFF; DNA: TGTGCCAGCAGCTTAGATTCGAGACAGATTTACAATGAGCAGTTCTTC
J: TRBJ1-5; V: TRBV6-5; size: once; D: NA; CDR3: CASTNGVNQPQHF; DNA: TGTGCCAGCACCAACGGGGTCAATCAGCCCCAGCATTTT
J: TRBJ2-5; V: TRBV28; size: NA; D: NA; CDR3: CASSLRGGQETQYF; DNA: TGTGCCAGCAGTTTGAGAGGGGGCCAAGAGACCCAGTACTTC
J: TRBJ2-7; V: TRBV7-9; size: NA; D: TRBD2; CDR3: CASSSPLAGGFYEQYF; DNA: TGTGCCAGCAGCTCCCCACTAGCGGGAGGGTTCTACGAGCAGTACTTC
J: TRBJ2-5; V: TRBV29-1; size: once; D: NA; CDR3: CSVEEAGLGRETQYF; DNA: TGCAGCGTTGAGGAGGCAGGGCTCGGGCGAGAGACCCAGTACTTC
J: TRBJ2-1; V: TRBV4-1; size: NA; D: TRBD1; CDR3: CASRTDRTAMNEQFF; DNA: TGCGCCAGCAGGACGGACAGGACGGCAATGAATGAGCAGTTCTTC
J: TRBJ2-7; V: TRBV14; size: NA; D: NA; CDR3: CASSRFDYEQYF; DNA: TGTGCCAGCAGCCGCTTTGACTACGAGCAGTACTTC
J: TRBJ1-5; V: TRBV19; size: NA; D: TRBD1; CDR3: CASKSGGQPQHF; DNA: TGTGCCAGTAAGTCAGGGGGGCAGCCCCAGCATTTT
J: TRBJ2-3; V: TRBV14; size: NA; D: NA; CDR3: CASSQTGDLDTQYF; DNA: TGTGCCAGCAGCCAGACGGGAGATCTAGATACGCAGTATTTT
J: TRBJ2-7; V: TRBV9; size: NA; D: TRBD2; CDR3: CASSVGTSLLDEQYF; DNA: TGTGCCAGCAGCGTAGGGACTAGCCTATTGGACGAGCAGTACTTC
J: TRBJ2-1; V: TRBV10-3; size: NA; D: NA; CDR3: CAISVLLENEQFF; DNA: TGTGCCATCAGTGTTCTACTCGAGAATGAGCAGTTCTTC
J: TRBJ2-4; V: TRBV5-1; size: once; D: TRBD2; CDR3: CASSLGLRGLAEDKNIQYF; DNA: TGCGCCAGCAGCTTGGGTCTGAGGGGACTAGCGGAAGATAAAAACATTCAGTACTTC
J: TRBJ1-5; V: TRBV14; size: once; D: NA; CDR3: CASSHAQTIVPQHF; DNA: TGTGCCAGCAGCCATGCCCAGACCATCGTGCCCCAGCATTTT
J: TRBJ2-7; V: TRBV6-6; size: NA; D: NA; CDR3: CASTGGGSYEQYF; DNA: TGTGCCAGCACCGGAGGGGGTTCCTACGAGCAGTACTTC